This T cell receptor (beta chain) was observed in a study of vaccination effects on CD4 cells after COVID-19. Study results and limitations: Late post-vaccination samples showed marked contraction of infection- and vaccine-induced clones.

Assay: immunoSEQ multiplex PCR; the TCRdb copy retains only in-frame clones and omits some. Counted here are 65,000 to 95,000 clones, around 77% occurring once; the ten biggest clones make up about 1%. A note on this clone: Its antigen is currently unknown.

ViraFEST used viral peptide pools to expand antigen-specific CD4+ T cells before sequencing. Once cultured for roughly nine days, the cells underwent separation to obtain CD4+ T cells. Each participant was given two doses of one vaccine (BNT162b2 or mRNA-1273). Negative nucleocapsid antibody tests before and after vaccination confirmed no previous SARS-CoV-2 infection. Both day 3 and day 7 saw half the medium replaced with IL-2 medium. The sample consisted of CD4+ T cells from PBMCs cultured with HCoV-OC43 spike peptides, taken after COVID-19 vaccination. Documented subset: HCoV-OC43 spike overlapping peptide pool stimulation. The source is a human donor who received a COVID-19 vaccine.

CDR3 DNA sequence: TGTGCCAGCAGTTTGGGGATCGTTGAGGCTTTCTTT. Translated: CASSLGIVEAFF. The chain has TRBV12-3 or TRBV12-4 and TRBJ1-1; D not certain. The CDR3 runs 12 residues. V was shortened by 3 bases and J by 11 bases, with 13 bases between the two germline ends.